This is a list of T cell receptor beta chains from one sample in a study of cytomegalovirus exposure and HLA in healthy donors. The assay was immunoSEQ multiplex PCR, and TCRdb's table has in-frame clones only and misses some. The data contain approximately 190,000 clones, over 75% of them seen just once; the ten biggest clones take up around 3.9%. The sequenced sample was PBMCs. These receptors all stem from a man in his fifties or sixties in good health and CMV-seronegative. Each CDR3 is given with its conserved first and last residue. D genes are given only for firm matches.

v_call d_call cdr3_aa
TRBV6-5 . CASSYEGGTGELFF
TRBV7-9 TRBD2 CASSLREVFSGANVLTF
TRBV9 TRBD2 CASSVDPFGGTGELFF
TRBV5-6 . CASSLKLGAHEQFF
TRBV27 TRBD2 CASSPLQVTSGDGTYEQYF
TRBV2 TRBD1 CASSVEQGSYEQYF
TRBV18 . CASSPRQAIYGYTF
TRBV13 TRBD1 CASSSRTGRTEAFF
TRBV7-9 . CSSTRTAGENTEAFF
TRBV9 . CASSVVAGRGYGYTF
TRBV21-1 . CATSQYSYNSPLHF
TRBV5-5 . CASSLYSPDIYSNQPQHF
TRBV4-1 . CASSQDYIIFGGTTDTQYF
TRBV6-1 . CASSSNTEAFF
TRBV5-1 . CASSQWGRASEQYF
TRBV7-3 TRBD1 CASSLTAGTGLGGEQFF
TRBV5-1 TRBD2 CASSLELAGITDTQYF
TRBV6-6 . CASSYSPGVTNEKLFF
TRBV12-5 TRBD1 CASGTGGVLGSYEQYF
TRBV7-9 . CASSLAWGDNYGYTF
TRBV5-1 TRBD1 CASSFTGAKLGNTEAFF
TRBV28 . CASSPLQIATEAFF
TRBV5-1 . CASSAQGYEQYF
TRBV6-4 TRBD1 CASSDSPGGDSGYTF
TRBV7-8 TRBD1 CASSPDRADTEAFF
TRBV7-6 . CASSPRLTSNEQFF
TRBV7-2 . CASSLGGDQPQHF
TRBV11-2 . CASSLGAYEQYF
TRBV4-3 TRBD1 CASSTRQGHYEQYF
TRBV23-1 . CASSTVLRGQPQHF
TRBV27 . CASSLSFFGGGYTF
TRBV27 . CASSTYGGPDYGYTF
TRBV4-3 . CASSQGISAMVYGYTF
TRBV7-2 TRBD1 CASSLGQGSNQPQHF
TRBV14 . CASSPNGGYGYTF
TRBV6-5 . CASKNDRDFNSPLHF
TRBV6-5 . CASSYRQQFYGYTF
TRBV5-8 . CASSFRHSPPGYTF
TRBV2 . CASSEVLTAAYNEQFF
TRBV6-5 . CASSYYRSGDTQYF
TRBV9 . CASGRTGTDTQYF
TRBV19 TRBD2 CASSLGLAVQETQYF
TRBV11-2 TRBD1 CASSPIRDRVRGYTF
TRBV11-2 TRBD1 CASSSGQGGINQPQHF
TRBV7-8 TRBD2 CAVLAGTSLEQFF
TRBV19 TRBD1 CASSKGGAWVYEQFF
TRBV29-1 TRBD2 CSVETAGGGYEQFF
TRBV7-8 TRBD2 CASSPTSGGSTDTQYF
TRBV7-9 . CASSHRGQSYEQYF
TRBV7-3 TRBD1 CASSLSRDRGRGNTEAFF
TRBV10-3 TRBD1 CAISEGGEGYTF
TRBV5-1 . CASRKAGPSYNEQFF
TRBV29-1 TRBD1 CSIQGAGDTQYF
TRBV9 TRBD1 CASSVGTGERGEQFF
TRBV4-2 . CASSQDEDQPQHF